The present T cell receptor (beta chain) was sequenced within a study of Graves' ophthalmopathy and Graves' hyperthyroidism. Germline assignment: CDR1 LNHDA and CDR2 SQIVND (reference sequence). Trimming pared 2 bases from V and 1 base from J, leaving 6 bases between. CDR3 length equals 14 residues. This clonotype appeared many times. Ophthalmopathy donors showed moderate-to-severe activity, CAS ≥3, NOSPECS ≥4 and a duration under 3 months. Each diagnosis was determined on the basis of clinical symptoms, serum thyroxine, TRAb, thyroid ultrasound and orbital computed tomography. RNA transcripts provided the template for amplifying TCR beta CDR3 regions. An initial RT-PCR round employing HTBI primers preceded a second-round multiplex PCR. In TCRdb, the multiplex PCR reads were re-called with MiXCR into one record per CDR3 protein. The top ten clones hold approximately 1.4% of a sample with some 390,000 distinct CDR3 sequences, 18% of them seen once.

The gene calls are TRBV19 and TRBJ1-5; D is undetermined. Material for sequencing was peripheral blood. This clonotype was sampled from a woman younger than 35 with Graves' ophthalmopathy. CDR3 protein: CASSITISNQPQHF. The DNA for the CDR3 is TGTGCCAGTAGTATAACGATCAGCAATCAGCCCCAGCATTTT.